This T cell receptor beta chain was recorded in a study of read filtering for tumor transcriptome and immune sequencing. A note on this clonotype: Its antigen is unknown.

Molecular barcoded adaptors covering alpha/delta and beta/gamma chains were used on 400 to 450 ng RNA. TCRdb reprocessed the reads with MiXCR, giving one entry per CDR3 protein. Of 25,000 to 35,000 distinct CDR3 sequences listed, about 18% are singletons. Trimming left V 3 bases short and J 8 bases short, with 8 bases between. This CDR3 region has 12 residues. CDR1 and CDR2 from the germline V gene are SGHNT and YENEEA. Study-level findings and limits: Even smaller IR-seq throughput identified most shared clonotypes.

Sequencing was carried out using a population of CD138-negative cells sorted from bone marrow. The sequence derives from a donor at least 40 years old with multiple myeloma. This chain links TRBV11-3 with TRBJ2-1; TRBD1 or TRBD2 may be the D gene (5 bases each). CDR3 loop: CASSFRGDEQFF. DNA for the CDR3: TGTGCCAGCAGCTTTAGAGGGGATGAGCAGTTCTTC.